These T cell receptor beta chains were read from a single sample in a study of control samples from healthy donors and cancer patients. Clones were read by immunoSEQ multiplex PCR, and TCRdb kept only the in-frame ones, dropping some. The table has some 78,000 clones, around nine tenths seen once. Sequencing was carried out using blood. The origin of the receptors is a woman aged 55-70 years in good health. CDR3s include the opening cysteine and the closing phenylalanine or tryptophan. D genes are given only for firm matches. The size entry is marked missing in some rows and otherwise reads once, few, many or a size class.

- | - | TRBJ1-2 | TRBV19 | CASSILGSGAGGYTF | TGTGCCAGTAGTATATTGGGGTCGGGGGCCGGTGGCTACACCTTC
TRBD1 | few | TRBJ2-7 | TRBV9 | CASSVARGPYEQYF | TGTGCCAGCAGCGTAGCCAGGGGGCCCTACGAGCAGTACTTC
- | - | TRBJ1-2 | TRBV19 | CASSRQKTYGYTF | TGTGCCAGTAGTCGACAGAAGACCTATGGCTACACCTTC
- | - | TRBJ1-2 | TRBV6-5 | CASIRGYSNYGYTF | TGTGCCAGCATAAGAGGCTACTCGAACTATGGCTACACCTTC
- | - | TRBJ1-1 | TRBV11-3 | CASSRDGGGEANTEAFF | TGTGCCAGCAGCAGAGACGGGGGAGGAGAAGCGAACACTGAAGCTTTCTTT
- | - | TRBJ1-2 | TRBV3-1/TRBV3-2 | CASSHLAPNYGYTF | TGTGCCAGCAGCCATTTAGCCCCTAACTATGGCTACACCTTC
TRBD1 | - | TRBJ1-5 | TRBV7-9 | CASSSGTGVDNNQPQHF | TGTGCCAGCAGCTCCGGGACAGGGGTCGATAACAATCAGCCCCAGCATTTT
- | - | TRBJ2-7 | TRBV4-3 | CASSPSSGSYEQYF | TGCGCCAGCAGCCCCTCGAGTGGGTCCTACGAGCAGTACTTC
- | - | TRBJ2-5 | TRBV4-1 | CASSQDWLALETQYF | TGCGCCAGCAGCCAAGATTGGTTAGCGCTGGAGACCCAGTACTTC
- | - | TRBJ2-3 | TRBV5-1 | CASSFGGPRDTQYF | TGCGCCAGCAGCTTCGGGGGACCGCGGGATACGCAGTATTTT
- | - | TRBJ2-7 | TRBV28 | CASSHTLGHSSYEQYF | TGTGCCAGCAGTCACACGCTCGGGCATAGCTCCTACGAGCAGTACTTC
TRBD2 | - | TRBJ2-2 | TRBV6-5 | CASSYSLAGGQGELFF | TGTGCCAGCAGTTACTCCCTAGCGGGGGGGCAGGGGGAGCTGTTTTTT
- | - | TRBJ1-2 | TRBV7-3 | CASSLTFGPYGYTF | TGTGCCAGCAGCTTAACGTTTGGGCCCTATGGCTACACCTTC
- | - | TRBJ1-1 | TRBV25-1 | CASSAPGHPDMNTEAFF | TGTGCCAGCAGTGCTCCGGGACACCCGGATATGAACACTGAAGCTTTCTTT
- | - | TRBJ2-7 | TRBV7-2 | CASSSPGTGGEQYF | TGTGCCAGCAGCTCCCCAGGCACCGGGGGTGAGCAGTACTTC
- | - | TRBJ2-5 | TRBV25-1 | CASSENRDRETQYF | TGTGCCAGCAGTGAGAACAGGGATCGCGAGACCCAGTACTTC
TRBD1 | - | TRBJ2-3 | TRBV29-1 | CSVEGAARQGRTDTQYF | TGCAGCGTTGAAGGAGCCGCCAGACAGGGTCGGACAGATACGCAGTATTTT
- | - | TRBJ1-1 | TRBV14 | CASSQDRPGAGTEAFF | TGTGCCAGCAGCCAAGATCGCCCGGGGGCCGGGACTGAAGCTTTCTTT
TRBD2 | - | TRBJ2-3 | TRBV6-5 | CASMTSPGGPDTQYF | TGTGCCAGCATGACTAGCCCGGGAGGTCCAGATACGCAGTATTTT
- | - | TRBJ1-1 | TRBV25-1 | CASSFRPQGENMYTEAFF | TGTGCCAGCAGTTTCCGACCTCAGGGAGAGAATATGTACACTGAAGCTTTCTTT
- | - | TRBJ2-7 | TRBV29-1 | CSVGISYEQYF | TGCAGCGTTGGGATAAGCTACGAGCAGTACTTC
TRBD2 | - | TRBJ2-1 | TRBV24-1 | CATSDSRTRQIYNEQFF | TGTGCCACCAGTGATTCCCGGACTAGACAAATTTACAATGAGCAGTTCTTC
- | - | TRBJ1-5 | TRBV6-5 | CASSYGKGGQPQHF | TGTGCCAGCAGTTACGGGAAGGGTGGACAGCCCCAGCATTTT
- | few | TRBJ1-2 | TRBV6-6 | CASSTDSGYTF | TGTGCCAGCAGTACCGACAGTGGCTACACCTTC
TRBD2 | - | TRBJ2-1 | TRBV10-1 | CASSAGGGPWKFF | TGCGCCAGCAGTGCGGGGGGAGGGCCGTGGAAGTTCTTC
TRBD1 | few | TRBJ1-1 | TRBV4-1 | CASSPGGRGRTEAFF | TGCGCCAGCAGCCCAGGGGGCAGGGGAAGGACTGAAGCTTTCTTT
- | - | TRBJ2-7 | TRBV14 | CASSSGIGQYF | TGTGCCAGCAGCTCAGGGATCGGGCAGTACTTC
TRBD2 | - | TRBJ2-1 | TRBV24-1 | CATSDATSGGGREQFF | TGTGCCACCAGTGACGCTACTAGCGGGGGGGGACGGGAGCAGTTCTTC
- | - | TRBJ1-6 | TRBV10-1 | CASMATAGSPLHF | TGCGCCAGTATGGCCACCGCCGGTTCACCCCTCCACTTT
- | - | TRBJ1-1 | TRBV9 | CASSLDGNTEAFF | TGTGCCAGCAGCTTGGACGGCAACACTGAAGCTTTCTTT
- | - | TRBJ2-7 | TRBV3-1/TRBV3-2 | CASSLKPYEQYF | TGTGCCAGCAGCCTCAAACCCTACGAGCAGTACTTC
- | - | TRBJ2-5 | TRBV2 | CASSEEFPSRQGETQYF | TGTGCCAGCAGTGAAGAGTTCCCTAGCCGCCAGGGAGAGACCCAGTACTTC
- | - | TRBJ1-2 | TRBV5-4 | CASSSPPTAGLYGYTF | TGTGCCAGCAGCTCGCCCCCAACGGCTGGGCTCTATGGCTACACCTTC
TRBD1 | - | TRBJ1-6 | TRBV19 | CASSIEQGEGSPLHF | TGTGCCAGTAGTATCGAACAGGGGGAAGGTTCACCCCTCCACTTT
TRBD1 | - | TRBJ2-2 | TRBV7-9 | CASSLGQTNTGELLF | TGTGCCAGCAGCTTGGGACAGACGAACACCGGGGAGCTGCTTTTT
- | - | TRBJ1-1 | TRBV5-1 | CASRTGENTEAFF | TGCGCCAGCCGGACCGGGGAGAACACTGAAGCTTTCTTT
- | - | TRBJ1-2 | TRBV5-4 | CASSPSPLYGYTF | TGTGCCAGCAGCCCGTCCCCGCTCTATGGCTACACCTTC
- | - | TRBJ1-5 | TRBV4-1 | CASRADTIAGQPQHF | TGCGCCAGCAGGGCGGACACCATAGCAGGACAGCCCCAGCATTTT
TRBD1 | - | TRBJ1-3 | TRBV19 | CASTLGQGVAGNTIYF | TGTGCCAGTACCCTCGGACAGGGTGTCGCTGGAAACACCATATATTTT
- | - | TRBJ1-1 | TRBV7-3 | CASSFTANTEAFF | TGTGCCAGCAGCTTTACAGCGAACACTGAAGCTTTCTTT
- | - | TRBJ2-2 | TRBV7-2 | CASLGWNTGELFF | TGTGCCAGCCTCGGTTGGAACACCGGGGAGCTGTTTTTT
- | - | TRBJ1-1 | TRBV10-3 | CATIGGGGIPEAFF | TGTGCCACTATTGGCGGGGGGGGAATACCTGAAGCTTTCTTT
- | - | TRBJ2-3 | TRBV18 | CASSSLPGPSTDTQYF | TGTGCCAGCTCATCCCTACCGGGACCCAGCACAGATACGCAGTATTTT
TRBD2 | - | TRBJ2-2 | TRBV19 | CASSIRRLAGGTGELFF | TGTGCCAGTAGTATAAGGAGACTAGCGGGTGGTACCGGGGAGCTGTTTTTT
- | - | TRBJ1-1 | TRBV19 | CASSIVGISVNTEAFF | TGTGCCAGTAGTATAGTGGGGATTAGCGTGAACACTGAAGCTTTCTTT
- | - | TRBJ1-5 | TRBV2 | CASRRTGNQPQHF | TGTGCCAGCAGACGGACAGGCAATCAGCCCCAGCATTTT